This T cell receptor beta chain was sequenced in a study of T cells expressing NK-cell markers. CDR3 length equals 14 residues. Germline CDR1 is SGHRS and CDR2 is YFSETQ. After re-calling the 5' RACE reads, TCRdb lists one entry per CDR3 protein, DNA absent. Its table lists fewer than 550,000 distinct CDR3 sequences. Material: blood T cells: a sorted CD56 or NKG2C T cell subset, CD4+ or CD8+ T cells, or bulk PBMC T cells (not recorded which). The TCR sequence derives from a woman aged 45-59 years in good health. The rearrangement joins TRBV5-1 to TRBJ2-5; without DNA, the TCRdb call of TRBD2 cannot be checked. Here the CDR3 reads CASSRDGGRETQYF.